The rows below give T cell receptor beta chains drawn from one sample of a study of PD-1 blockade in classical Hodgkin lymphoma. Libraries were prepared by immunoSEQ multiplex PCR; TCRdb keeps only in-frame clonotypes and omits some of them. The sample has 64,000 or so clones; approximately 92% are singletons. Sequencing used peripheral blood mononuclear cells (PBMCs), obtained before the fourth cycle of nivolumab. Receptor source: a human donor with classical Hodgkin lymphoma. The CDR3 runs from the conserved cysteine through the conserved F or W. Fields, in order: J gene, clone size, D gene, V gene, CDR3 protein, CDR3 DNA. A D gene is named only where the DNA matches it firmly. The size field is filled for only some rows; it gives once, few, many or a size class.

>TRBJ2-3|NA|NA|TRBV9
CASSLNTDTQYF
TGTGCCAGCAGCCTCAACACAGATACGCAGTATTTT
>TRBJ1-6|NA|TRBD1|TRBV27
CASSLSAGGYNSPLHF
TGTGCCAGCAGTTTATCGGCAGGGGGCTATAATTCACCCCTCCACTTT
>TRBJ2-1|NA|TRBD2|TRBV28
CASSYTSGGYNEQFF
TGTGCCAGCAGTTACACTAGCGGGGGCTACAATGAGCAGTTCTTC
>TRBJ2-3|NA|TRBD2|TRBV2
CASSERGLADTQYF
TGTGCCAGCAGTGAAAGGGGACTAGCAGATACGCAGTATTTT
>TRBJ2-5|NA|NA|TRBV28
CAGGPHETGTQYF
TGTGCCGGCGGGCCCCACGAGACCGGGACCCAGTACTTC
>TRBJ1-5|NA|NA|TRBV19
CASRFGTRGNQPQHF
TGTGCCAGTAGATTTGGGACAAGAGGGAATCAGCCCCAGCATTTT
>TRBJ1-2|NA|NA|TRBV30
CAWNGLRAYGYTF
TGTGCCTGGAATGGTCTACGAGCCTATGGCTACACCTTC
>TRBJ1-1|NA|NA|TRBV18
CASSRTVGNTEAFF
TGTGCCAGCTCACGGACAGTCGGGAACACTGAAGCTTTCTTT
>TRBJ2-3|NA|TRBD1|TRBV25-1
CASSEGGDRGITDTQYF
TGTGCCAGCAGTGAGGGTGGGGACAGGGGTATCACAGATACGCAGTATTTT
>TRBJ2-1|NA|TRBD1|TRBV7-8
CASSQDRGGEQFF
TGTGCCAGCAGCCAGGACAGGGGGGGTGAGCAGTTCTTC
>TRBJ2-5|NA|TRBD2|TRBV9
CASSVASGRQETQYF
TGTGCCAGCAGCGTAGCTAGCGGGAGACAAGAGACCCAGTACTTC
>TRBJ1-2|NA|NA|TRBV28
CASSFLGLYGYTF
TGTGCCAGCAGTTTTCTGGGGCTCTATGGCTACACCTTC
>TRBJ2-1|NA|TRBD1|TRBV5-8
CASSVRDRGILSYNEQFF
TGTGCCAGCAGCGTCCGGGACAGGGGGATCTTATCCTACAATGAGCAGTTCTTC
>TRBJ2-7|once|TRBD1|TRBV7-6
CASSPQTGGTYEQYF
TGTGCCAGCAGCCCGCAGACAGGGGGTACCTACGAGCAGTACTTC
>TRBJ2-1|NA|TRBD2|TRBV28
CASSFWTSGGAPDEQFF
TGTGCCAGCAGTTTCTGGACTAGCGGGGGGGCCCCGGATGAGCAGTTCTTC
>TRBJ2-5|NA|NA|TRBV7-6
CASSNLRGRGETQYF
TGTGCCAGCAGCAACTTAAGAGGCAGGGGTGAGACCCAGTACTTC
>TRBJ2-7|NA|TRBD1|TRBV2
CASTWTGPGYEQYF
TGTGCCAGCACTTGGACAGGGCCTGGCTACGAGCAGTACTTC
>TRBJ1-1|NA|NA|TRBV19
CASTPTGNTEAFF
TGTGCCAGTACCCCGACAGGGAACACTGAAGCTTTCTTT
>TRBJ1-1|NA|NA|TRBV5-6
CASSSTPGNTEAFF
TGTGCCAGCAGCTCGACTCCAGGGAACACTGAAGCTTTCTTT
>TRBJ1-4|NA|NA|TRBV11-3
CASSLGVGEKLFF
TGTGCCAGCAGCTTGGGGGTCGGGGAAAAACTGTTTTTT
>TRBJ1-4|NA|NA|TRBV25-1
CASSEGAATNEKLFF
TGTGCCAGCAGTGAAGGGGCAGCAACTAATGAAAAACTGTTTTTT
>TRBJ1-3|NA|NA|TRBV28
CASSLWQTNPSGNTIYF
TGTGCCAGCAGTTTATGGCAAACCAACCCCTCTGGAAACACCATATATTTT
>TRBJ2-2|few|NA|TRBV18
CASSPLTTGELFF
TGTGCCAGCTCACCATTGACCACCGGGGAGCTGTTTTTT
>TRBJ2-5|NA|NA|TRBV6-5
CASSLQETQYF
TGTGCCAGCAGCCTCCAAGAGACCCAGTACTTC
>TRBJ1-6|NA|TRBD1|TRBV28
CASHYDRENSPLHF
TGTGCCAGCCATTACGACAGGGAAAATTCACCCCTCCACTTT
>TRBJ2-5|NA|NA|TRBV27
CASSFADPFSRGQETQYF
TGTGCCAGCAGTTTCGCGGACCCTTTTTCAAGGGGCCAAGAGACCCAGTACTTC
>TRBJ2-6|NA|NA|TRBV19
CASTARGNPGANVLTF
TGTGCCAGTACGGCCCGCGGGAACCCTGGGGCCAACGTCCTGACTTTC
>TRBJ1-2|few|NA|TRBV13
CASSTTRDNLGPGYTF
TGTGCCAGCAGTACTACCCGAGACAATCTAGGTCCTGGCTACACCTTC
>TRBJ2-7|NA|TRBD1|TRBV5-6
CASSLGRGPQYF
TGTGCCAGCAGCTTGGGCAGGGGGCCGCAGTACTTC
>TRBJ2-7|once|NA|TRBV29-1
CSVEVWNLGDGAYEQYF
TGCAGCGTTGAAGTCTGGAATCTTGGGGATGGGGCCTACGAGCAGTACTTC
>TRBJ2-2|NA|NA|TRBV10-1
CASSESVSSSGELFF
TGCGCCAGCAGTGAGTCCGTCAGCAGTTCCGGGGAGCTGTTTTTT
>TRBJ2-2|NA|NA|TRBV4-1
CASSPAPTTHTGELFF
TGCGCCAGCAGCCCAGCCCCGACCACACACACCGGGGAGCTGTTTTTT
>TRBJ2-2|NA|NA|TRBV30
CAWTRGGTGELFF
TGTGCCTGGACAAGGGGGGGGACCGGGGAGCTGTTTTTT
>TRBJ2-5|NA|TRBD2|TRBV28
CASSSNPGGVEETQYF
TGTGCCAGCAGTTCCAACCCGGGGGGGGTAGAGGAGACCCAGTACTTC
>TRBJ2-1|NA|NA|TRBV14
CASSSYNEQFF
TGTGCCAGCAGTTCTTACAATGAGCAGTTCTTC